This T cell receptor beta chain came from a study of STAT3 mutations in large granular lymphocyte leukemia. Findings and limits, study-wide: In T-cell large granular lymphocyte leukemia, about half of patients showed multiple immunodominant subclonotypes.

Measured with immunoSEQ multiplex PCR; TCRdb has only the in-frame clones, and not every one. The data show roughly 13,000 clones, roughly nine tenths seen once. V was cut by 1 base and J by 8 bases, with 11 bases left in between. CDR1 is SSHAT, CDR2 FNYEAQ, per germline (reference sequence). The CDR3 runs 14 residues. Note on this clone: What it binds is unknown.

Sequenced input: peripheral blood mononuclear cells. The sequence derives from a man in his forties with T-cell large granular lymphocyte leukemia. Some clones in this sample may be carry-over from other donors' samples. This chain uses TRBV7-7 with TRBJ1-4; perhaps TRBD1 as D (5 bases). The CDR3 is CASSLDTRGEKLFF. CDR3 nucleotide sequence: TGTGCCAGCAGCTTAGACACTCGGGGGGAAAAACTGTTTTTT. The full variable domain, with the rest looked up from reference TRBV7-7 and TRBJ1-4, is GAGVSQSPRYKVTKRGQDVTLRCDPISSHATLYWYQQALGQGPEFLTYFNYEAQPDKSGLPSDRFSAERPEGSISTLTIQRTEQRDSAMYRCASSLDTRGEKLFFGSGTQLSVL.